This T cell receptor (beta chain) was profiled in a study of blood T cell repertoires in COVID-19 (dated by TCRdb to the early 2020s). Background for the entire study: The collaborator samples originated in the United States, Italy and Spain and spanned the acute and convalescent phases of COVID-19. The material from the prospective study consisted of cDNA or gDNA derived from T cells, B-cell-depleted T cells, or PBMCs. Deeply sampled blood TCRbeta repertoires from subjects exposed to, actively infected with, or recovered from COVID-19 were included in the dataset. The repertoires were released in a freely available public database intended as a resource for research on the immune response to SARS-CoV-2. Samples were obtained from the ongoing ImmuneRACE study (first 160 participants) and from 1,254 subjects provided by 6 global collaborators. Nearly every sample came with metadata listing a de-identified subject ID, COVID-19 status, age in years and sex. HLA class I and class II types, where available, came from metadata supplied by the sample provider rather than from assay-based typing. Overall study results and their limits: The quantity of clinical and demographic metadata differed by source and by participant and was supplied without curation.

The table lists this clone with a count of one. What antigen it recognizes has not been identified. It has no much larger one-base neighbor in the sample; base qualities were not kept. Whole blood was collected in K2EDTA tubes by collaborating institutions according to the institutions' own protocols. For TCRbeta analysis, collaborator samples were shipped as frozen whole blood, as isolated PBMCs, or as DNA extracted from either sample type. TCRbeta CDR3 regions were amplified from genomic DNA using the immunoSEQ Assay, a bias-controlled multiplex PCR. Regarding the original processing steps: Nucleated cell counts per sample were estimated from amplification of reference gene primers within the assay. To quantify the absolute abundance of each unique TCRbeta CDR3 rearrangement, sequence reads were collapsed and filtered. For each sample, productive Simpson clonality was calculated by taking the square root of Simpson's diversity index across productive rearrangements. Held by TCRdb, this immuneACCESS table contains in-frame sequences only and omits some clones. Under half of the omission traces to an unresolved V gene where checked; the cause of the rest is unknown. Clone size and the V and J calls come from that table; the DNA yielded D and trimming. For this sample there are roughly 90,000 clones; about 85% appear just once. The top ten constitute 2% to 2.5% of the sample.

The clonotype comes from a woman aged 70-85 years with acute or convalescent COVID-19. Sample: peripheral blood.

The bases are TGTGCCAGCAGTCGGGGGGGGACTGGAAACACCATATATTTT. This codes for CASSRGGTGNTIYF. This chain is built from TRBV27 and TRBJ1-3; matching of 5 bases hints at TRBD1 as the D gene. Reading from cysteine to phenylalanine, the CDR3 counts 14 amino acids. The retained sequence is limited to the CDR3, 42 bases, with the frame set at the first base. The germline V gene (reference sequence) yields MNHEY for CDR1 and SMNVEV for CDR2. The trim is 5 bases for V and 2 bases for J, with a gap of 10 bases between the germline ends.